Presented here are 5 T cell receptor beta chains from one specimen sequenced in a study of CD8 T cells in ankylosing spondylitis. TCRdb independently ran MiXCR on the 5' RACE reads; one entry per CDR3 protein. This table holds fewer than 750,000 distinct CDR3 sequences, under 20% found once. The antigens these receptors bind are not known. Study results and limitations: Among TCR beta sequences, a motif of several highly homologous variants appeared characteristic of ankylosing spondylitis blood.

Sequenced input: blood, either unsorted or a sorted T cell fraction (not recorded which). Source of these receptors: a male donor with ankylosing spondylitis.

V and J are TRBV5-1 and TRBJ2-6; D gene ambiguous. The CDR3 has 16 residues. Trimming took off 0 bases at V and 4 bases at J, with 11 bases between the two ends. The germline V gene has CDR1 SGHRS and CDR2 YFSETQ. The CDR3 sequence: CASSLVTMGGANVLTF. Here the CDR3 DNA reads TGCGCCAGCAGCTTGGTTACCATGGGGGGGGCCAACGTCCTGACTTTC.

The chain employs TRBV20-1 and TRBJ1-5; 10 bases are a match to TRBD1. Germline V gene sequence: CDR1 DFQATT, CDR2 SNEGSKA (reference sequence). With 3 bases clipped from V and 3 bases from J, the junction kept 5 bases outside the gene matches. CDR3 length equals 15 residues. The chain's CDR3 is CSARDRGRNNQPQHF. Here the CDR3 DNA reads TGCAGTGCTAGGGACAGGGGGAGGAACAATCAGCCCCAGCATTTT.

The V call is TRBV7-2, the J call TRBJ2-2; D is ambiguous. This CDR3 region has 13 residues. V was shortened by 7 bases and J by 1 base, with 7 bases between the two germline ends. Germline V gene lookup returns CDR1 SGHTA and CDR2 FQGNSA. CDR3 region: CASTPKNTGELFF. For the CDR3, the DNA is TGTGCCAGCACACCTAAGAACACCGGGGAGCTGTTTTTT.

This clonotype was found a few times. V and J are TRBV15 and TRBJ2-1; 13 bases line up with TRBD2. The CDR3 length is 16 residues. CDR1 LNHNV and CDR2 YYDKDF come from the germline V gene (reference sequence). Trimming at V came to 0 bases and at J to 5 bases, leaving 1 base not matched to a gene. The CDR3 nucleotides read TGTGCCACCAGCAGAGAGGGACTAGCGGGGAACAATGAGCAGTTCTTC. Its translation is CATSREGLAGNNEQFF.

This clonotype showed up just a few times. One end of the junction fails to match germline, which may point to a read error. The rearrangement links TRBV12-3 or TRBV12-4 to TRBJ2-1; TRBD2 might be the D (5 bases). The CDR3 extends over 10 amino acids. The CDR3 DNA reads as TGTGCCAGCAGTTTCGGGGAGCCGTTCTTC. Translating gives CASSFGEPFF.